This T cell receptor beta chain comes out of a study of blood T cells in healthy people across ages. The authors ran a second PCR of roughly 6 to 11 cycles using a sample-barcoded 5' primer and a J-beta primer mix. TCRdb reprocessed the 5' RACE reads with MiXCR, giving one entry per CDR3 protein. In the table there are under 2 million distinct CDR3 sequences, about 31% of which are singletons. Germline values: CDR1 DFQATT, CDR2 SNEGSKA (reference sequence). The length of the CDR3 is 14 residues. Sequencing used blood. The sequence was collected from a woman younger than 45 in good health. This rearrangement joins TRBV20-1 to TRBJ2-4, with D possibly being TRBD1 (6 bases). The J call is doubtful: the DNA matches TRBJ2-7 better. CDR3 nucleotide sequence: TGCAGTGCTAGAGGCCGGGACACGTACTACGAGCAGTACTTC. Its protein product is CSARGRDTYYEQYF.